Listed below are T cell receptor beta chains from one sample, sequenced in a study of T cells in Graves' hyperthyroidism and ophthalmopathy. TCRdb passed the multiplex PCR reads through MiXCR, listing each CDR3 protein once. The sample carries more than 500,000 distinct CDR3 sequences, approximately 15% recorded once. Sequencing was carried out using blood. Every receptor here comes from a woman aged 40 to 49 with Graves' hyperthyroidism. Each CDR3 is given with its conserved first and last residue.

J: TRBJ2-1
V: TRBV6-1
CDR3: CASNPTGANEQFF

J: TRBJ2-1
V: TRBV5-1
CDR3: CASRGLAGDPIRNEQFF

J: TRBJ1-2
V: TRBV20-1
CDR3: CSARDRDRPVYGYTF

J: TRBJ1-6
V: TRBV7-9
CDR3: CASSLDQSYNSPLHF

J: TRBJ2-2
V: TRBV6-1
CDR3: CASSDQGTGIPGELFF

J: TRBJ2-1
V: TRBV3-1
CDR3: CASSQVRNEQFF

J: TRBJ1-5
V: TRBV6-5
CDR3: CASSYSSLIGGNQPQHF

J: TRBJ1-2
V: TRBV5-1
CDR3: CASSSSGSGFYGYTF

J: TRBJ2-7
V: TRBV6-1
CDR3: CASSHPGRLEQYF

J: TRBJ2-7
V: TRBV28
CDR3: CASSFLPSGISYERYF

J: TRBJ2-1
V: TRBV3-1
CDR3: CASSQDLGEQFF

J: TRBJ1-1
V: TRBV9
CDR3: CASSVGTGFTEAFF

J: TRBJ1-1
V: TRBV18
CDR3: CASSTNRNTEAFF

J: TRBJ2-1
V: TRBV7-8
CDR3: CASSPREYNEQFF

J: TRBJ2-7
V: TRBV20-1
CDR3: CSASPRSSSYEQYF

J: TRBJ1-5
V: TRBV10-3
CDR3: CAISNGGAYLNQPQHF

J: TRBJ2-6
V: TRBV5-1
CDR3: CASSPSPQGLSSGANVLTF

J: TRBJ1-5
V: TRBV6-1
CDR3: CASSDIRDRQPQHF

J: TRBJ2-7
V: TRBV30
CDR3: CALSRDNYEQYF

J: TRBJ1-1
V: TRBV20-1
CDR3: CSAPNDRERTEAFF

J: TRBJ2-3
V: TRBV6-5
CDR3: CASSYWADTSSTDTQYF

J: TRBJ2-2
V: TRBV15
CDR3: CATSRTSGLAGGSGKAGELFF

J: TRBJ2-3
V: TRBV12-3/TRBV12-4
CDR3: CASSLSGTGADTQYF

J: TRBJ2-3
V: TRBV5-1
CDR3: CASSLGPSTDTQYF

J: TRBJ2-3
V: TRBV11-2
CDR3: CASSRGPEDTQYF

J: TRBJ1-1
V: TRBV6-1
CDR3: CASSEVMEGAFF

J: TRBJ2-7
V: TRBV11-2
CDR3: CASSRWVGPSYEQYF

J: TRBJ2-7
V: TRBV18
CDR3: CASSRGQGEQYF

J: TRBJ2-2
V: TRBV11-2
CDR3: CASSPKLAGGGGELFF

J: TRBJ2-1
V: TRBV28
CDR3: CASSLSLTEQFF

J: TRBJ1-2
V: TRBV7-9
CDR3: CASSTEANYGYTF

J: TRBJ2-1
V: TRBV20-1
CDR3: CSGGAEGNNEQFF

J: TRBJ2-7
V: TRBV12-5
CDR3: CASGLQPPGTSGNYEQYF

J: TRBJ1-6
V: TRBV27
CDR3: CASSFYNSPLHF

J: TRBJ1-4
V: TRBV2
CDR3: CASSNQGANEKLFF

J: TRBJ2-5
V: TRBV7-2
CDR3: CASSSGTGNGETQYF

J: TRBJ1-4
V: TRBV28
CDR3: CASGGQLNEKLFF

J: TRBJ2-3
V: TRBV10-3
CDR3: CAIRGTSGSTDTQSF

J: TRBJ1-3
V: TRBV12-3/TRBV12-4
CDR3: CASSFQYSGNTIYF